The 4 T cell receptor beta chains in this list originate from one sample, sequenced in a study of radiotherapy plus CTLA-4 blockade in lung cancer (dated by TCRdb to the late 2010s). Library generation was performed with the immunoSEQ multiplex PCR assay. The table comes from immuneACCESS by way of TCRdb, which keeps in-frame sequences with V and J called. Part of the clones is missing from these tables; in studies checked, under half for an unresolved V gene and the rest for unknown reasons. Here the sample has roughly 80,000 clones; about four fifths occur a single time. Jointly, the top ten make up 4% of the sample. The source was peripheral blood, collected from a patient treated with radiotherapy plus ipilimumab. These receptors all come from a human donor with non-small cell lung cancer who had a partial response to radiotherapy plus ipilimumab. Some clones in this sample may be carry-over from other donors' samples.

This rearrangement joins TRBV7-3 to TRBJ1-6; D is ambiguous. Trimming removed 2 bases at V and 4 bases at J, with 6 bases between. This CDR3 spans 14 amino acids. Germline V CDR1 and CDR2: SGHTA, FQGTGA. The CDR3 sequence is CASSLQKYNSPLHF. The CDR3 DNA is TGTGCCAGCAGCTTACAGAAGTATAATTCACCCCTCCACTTT.

The chain joins TRBV7-9 to TRBJ2-7; 7 bases match TRBD2. The junction had 15 bases not matched to a gene; V was cut back by 5 bases and J by 5 bases. CDR1 SEHNR and CDR2 FQNEAQ come from the germline V gene (reference sequence). The CDR3 consists of 16 residues. The CDR3 sequence: CASSQTRIVAGDEQYF. CDR3 sequence (DNA): TGTGCCAGCAGCCAAACCCGTATAGTAGCGGGCGACGAGCAGTACTTC.

Concerning this clone: The junction does not match germline at one end; this may be a read error. This same CDR3 is encoded by further DNA sequences in the sample. The chain joins TRBV5-4 to TRBJ1-6, with TRBD1 matching over 10 bases. The CDR3 has 14 amino acids. The germline CDR1 and CDR2 sequences are SGHNT and YYREEE (reference sequence). The CDR3 nucleotides read TGTGCTAGCAGCGGGACAGGGGTTGGTTCACCCCTCCACTTT. It translates to CASSGTGVGSPLHF.

This sequence joins TRBV15 and TRBJ2-1; 9 bases map to TRBD1. CDR3 length: 15 amino acids. Germline assignment: CDR1 LNHNV and CDR2 YYDKDF (reference sequence). With 2 bases clipped from V and 4 bases from J, the junction kept 3 bases outside the gene matches. CDR3 nucleotide sequence: TGTGCCACCAGCAGAAGACAGGGGGGTTACAATGAGCAGTTCTTC. Protein: CATSRRQGGYNEQFF.